The rows below give T cell receptor beta chains drawn from one sample of a study of shared T cell receptors in the human thymus. Using immunoSEQ multiplex PCR, the repertoire was profiled, and TCRdb retains in-frame clones only, with some absent. This sample has hundreds of thousands of clones; around 87% occur once, and the top ten carry under 0.01%. These same data were also listed under a study on human thymus T cells.

The sequencing input was thymocytes. These receptors were taken from a boy under two years old with a congenital heart defect. Each CDR3 is given with its conserved first and last residue. D genes are given only for firm matches. Clone size is given for some rows only: seen once, a few or many times, or a class if the clone is expanded.

>TRBV7-9|.|.|TRBJ1-5
TGTGCCAGCAGCTCCACTGAGAATCAGCCCCAGCATTTT
CASSSTENQPQHF
>TRBV19|.|.|TRBJ1-1
TGTGCCAGTAGTAGTCGGTATGGGAACACTGAAGCTTTCTTT
CASSSRYGNTEAFF
>TRBV28|TRBD2|.|TRBJ2-7
TGTGCCAGCAGCCCCCAGCGGGAGGCCTCCTACGAGCAGTACTTC
CASSPQREASYEQYF
>TRBV5-1|.|.|TRBJ1-4
TGCGCCAGCAGCTTGCGGGGGGGCGGAGGAGAAAAACTGTTTTTT
CASSLRGGGGEKLFF
>TRBV2|TRBD2|once|TRBJ2-1
TGTGCCAGCACCGTTAGTGGTACGGGAGGGCCGGGGAATGAGCAGTTCTTC
CASTVSGTGGPGNEQFF
>TRBV4-3|.|.|TRBJ1-2
TGCGCCACCGGAGCCCAAACAGGGAGCGGAGGCTACACCTTC
CATGAQTGSGGYTF
>TRBV19|TRBD2|once|TRBJ2-7
TGTGCCAGTAGTATAGGACTAGCGGGAGGATCCGAGCAGTACTTC
CASSIGLAGGSEQYF
>TRBV7-6|.|.|TRBJ2-3
TGTGCCAGCAGCCCCCTCGCGGGTAAGAGGGATACGCAGTATTTT
CASSPLAGKRDTQYF
>TRBV4-3|TRBD1|.|TRBJ2-4
TGCGCCAGCAGCCAAGATTCCGGGACAGGGGAGTTATCGGGCAAAAACATTCAGTACTTC
CASSQDSGTGELSGKNIQYF
>TRBV13|.|.|TRBJ1-1
TGTGCCAGCAGCCCGCAGGGAGGAAACACTGAAGCTTTCTTT
CASSPQGGNTEAFF
>TRBV4-3|TRBD1|.|TRBJ1-5
TGCGCCAGCAGCCAAGATCGGTGGACAGGGGCCTCCAATCAGCCCCAGCATTTT
CASSQDRWTGASNQPQHF
>TRBV30|.|.|TRBJ1-4
TGTGCCTGGAGATTCGGGCTAGGAGGTAATGAAAAACTGTTTTTT
CAWRFGLGGNEKLFF
>TRBV10-2|TRBD2|few|TRBJ2-1
TGCGCCAGCAGTGACAGGGCGGGAGGGGAGAATGAGCAGTTCTTC
CASSDRAGGENEQFF
>TRBV6-5|.|once|TRBJ2-3
TGTGCCAGCAGTTACTCCGGAGATACGCAGTATTTT
CASSYSGDTQYF
>TRBV15|.|.|TRBJ2-7
TGTGCCACCACCGGCTACGAGCAGTACTTC
CATTGYEQYF
>TRBV6-1|TRBD2|.|TRBJ2-1
TGTGCCAGCAGTGAACGCAACAGACTAGCGGGAGGTAGTTCCTACAATGAGCAGTTCTTC
CASSERNRLAGGSSYNEQFF
>TRBV9|TRBD2|.|TRBJ2-2
TGTGCCAGCTCCGAAACTAGCGGGGGGGCCCTGACCGGGGAGCTGTTTTTT
CASSETSGGALTGELFF
>TRBV4-3|TRBD1|.|TRBJ2-3
TGCGCCAGCAGCGCCCAACCGACAGGGGGCGCCGGCACAGATACGCAGTATTTT
CASSAQPTGGAGTDTQYF
>TRBV19|TRBD1|once|TRBJ1-5
TGTGCCAGTAGTATTATGACAGGGATGGGTCAGCCCCAGCATTTT
CASSIMTGMGQPQHF
>TRBV5-6|.|.|TRBJ2-6
TGTGCCAGCAGCAGCACAGGGAACCCCCCTCCAGGGGCCAACGTCCTGACTTTC
CASSSTGNPPPGANVLTF
>TRBV27|TRBD2|.|TRBJ2-1
TGTGCCAGCAGTTTTCCCCCTCCTCGGACTAGCGGGACCCACAATGAGCAGTTCTTC
CASSFPPPRTSGTHNEQFF
>TRBV7-8|TRBD2|.|TRBJ2-7
TGTGCCAGCAGTAGCTTAAGTACTAGCGGGAGGGAACCGAGCTCCTACGAGCAGTACTTC
CASSSLSTSGREPSSYEQYF
>TRBV19|TRBD2|.|TRBJ2-1
TGTGCCAGTAGAGGAGCGGGAGGTACCGGGGGTGAGCAGTTCTTC
CASRGAGGTGGEQFF
>TRBV30|.|.|TRBJ2-7
TGTGCCTGGAGTGTTCGTTGGGCAGCTACCCCCTACGAGCAGTACTTC
CAWSVRWAATPYEQYF
>TRBV2|.|.|TRBJ1-1
TGTGCCAGCAGTGTGCACGCCGGGTTGAACACTGAAGCTTTCTTT
CASSVHAGLNTEAFF
>TRBV4-3|.|.|TRBJ1-2
TGCGCCAGCAGCCTAGCCGCGGGGCCAGGGAAAGGTTGGGGCTACACCTTC
CASSLAAGPGKGWGYTF
>TRBV7-2|.|.|TRBJ2-3
TGTGCCAGCAGCCCAAAGTGTCGGGGAGGTGCGGCTACGCAGTATTTT
CASSPKCRGGAATQYF
>TRBV29-1|.|.|TRBJ2-2
TGCAGCGTTGAAGATGGTTCCCCCTCAGGCGACGGGGTGACGAACACCGGGGAGCTGTTTTTT
CSVEDGSPSGDGVTNTGELFF
>TRBV11-2|TRBD1|.|TRBJ1-1
TGTGCCAGCAGCAACCAGGGGGTGAACACTGAAGCTTTCTTT
CASSNQGVNTEAFF
>TRBV19|TRBD2|once|TRBJ2-1
TGTGCCAGTAGTCCCCTGATAGCGGGAGGGCGGATCTTC
CASSPLIAGGRIF
>TRBV7-7|TRBD2|.|TRBJ2-3
TGTGCCAGCAGCCCCGTCCTAGCGGGAGGTCACGGGGATACGCAGTATTTT
CASSPVLAGGHGDTQYF
>TRBV25-1|TRBD1|.|TRBJ2-7
TGTGCCAGCAGTGCCCACAGGGGCTACGAGCAGTACTTC
CASSAHRGYEQYF
>TRBV5-4|.|.|TRBJ2-3
TGTGCCAGCAGCTTCGACAGAAGCACAGATACGCAGTATTTT
CASSFDRSTDTQYF
>TRBV7-9|.|.|TRBJ1-1
TGTGCCAGCAGCTTGGGTCAGGGGAGAGTGAACACTGAAGCTTTCTTT
CASSLGQGRVNTEAFF
>TRBV28|TRBD2|.|TRBJ2-1
TGTGCCAGCAGTATCCCGAGCGGGAGGGTTGACAATGAGCAGTTCTTC
CASSIPSGRVDNEQFF
>TRBV5-5|.|once|TRBJ2-7
TGTGCCAGCAGCTTGGGGGGGAGGATCTACGAGCAGTACTTC
CASSLGGRIYEQYF
>TRBV7-2|TRBD2|.|TRBJ2-7
TGTGCCAGCAGCTTGAGCGGGGGGGCATCCTACGAGCAGTACTTC
CASSLSGGASYEQYF
>TRBV11-1|.|.|TRBJ1-6
TGTGCCAGCAGCTTAGGAGGGTCAGCCAATTCACCCCTCCACTTT
CASSLGGSANSPLHF
>TRBV12-5|TRBD1|.|TRBJ2-6
TGTGCTAGTGGTGGTGGACAGGGGGCTGGGGCCAACGTCCTGACTTTC
CASGGGQGAGANVLTF
>TRBV5-1|TRBD2|.|TRBJ2-7
TGCGCCAGCAGCCGGGGGACTAGCGGGACAAGAGCCTACGAGCAGTACTTC
CASSRGTSGTRAYEQYF
>TRBV9|TRBD2|.|TRBJ2-5
TGTGCCAGCAGCGTAGAGGGACTAGTCCACCAAGAGACCCAGTACTTC
CASSVEGLVHQETQYF